A selection of T cell receptor beta chains follows, all from one sample in a study of cytomegalovirus exposure and HLA in healthy donors. Sequenced by immunoSEQ multiplex PCR; TCRdb stores in-frame clones only, minus some. Altogether 200,000 or so clones are present, 65% to 80% being singletons, with the ten largest covering less than 20%. The specimen sequenced was PBMCs. The receptors come from a man aged 35 to 55 in good health and CMV-seronegative. The CDR3 runs from the conserved cysteine through the conserved F or W. The D gene is left open where the match is weak. Size is omitted from some rows. Given values are once, few, many or a class for expanded clones.

abundance | j_gene | len | v_gene | d_gene | CDR3aa | CDR3nt
. | TRBJ2-7 | 16 | TRBV9 | TRBD2 | CASSESRTSGMSEQYF | TGTGCCAGCAGCGAAAGCCGGACTAGCGGGATGTCCGAGCAGTACTTC
. | TRBJ1-4 | 14 | TRBV5-1 | . | CASSLLGTGEKLFF | TGCGCCAGCAGCTTATTGGGAACAGGTGAAAAACTGTTTTTT
. | TRBJ1-3 | 15 | TRBV12-5 | . | CASGLTTGIGNTIYF | TGTGCTAGTGGTTTAACCACAGGGATCGGAAACACCATATATTTT
. | TRBJ1-2 | 15 | TRBV7-2 | . | CASNPEGGESYGYTF | TGTGCCAGCAACCCCGAAGGAGGAGAGAGCTATGGCTACACCTTC
. | TRBJ2-7 | 14 | TRBV7-9 | . | CSSSSETVSYEQYF | TGTTCCAGCAGTTCCGAAACAGTCTCCTACGAGCAGTACTTC
. | TRBJ2-2 | 16 | TRBV7-2 | TRBD2 | CASSLNGRSNTGELFF | TGTGCCAGCAGCTTAAACGGGAGGTCCAACACCGGGGAGCTGTTTTTT
. | TRBJ2-7 | 13 | TRBV5-4 | . | CASSLELVHEQYF | TGTGCCAGCAGCTTGGAGCTAGTCCACGAGCAGTACTTC
. | TRBJ1-6 | 17 | TRBV19 | . | CASSPLAQSGPHSPLHF | TGTGCCAGTAGTCCTCTTGCCCAGAGCGGGCCCCATTCACCCCTCCACTTT
. | TRBJ1-1 | 13 | TRBV5-6 | . | CASSHQGITEAFF | TGTGCCAGCAGCCATCAGGGCATTACTGAAGCTTTCTTT
. | TRBJ2-2 | 16 | TRBV2 | TRBD1 | CASGPGNNQGAGELFF | TGTGCCAGCGGCCCCGGGAACAACCAGGGGGCCGGGGAGCTGTTTTTT
. | TRBJ2-7 | 14 | TRBV7-9 | . | CASSLTGSSYEQYF | TGTGCCAGCAGCTTAACCGGGAGCTCCTACGAGCAGTACTTC
. | TRBJ2-7 | 14 | TRBV27 | TRBD2 | CASRQAGEYSEQYF | TGTGCCAGCAGGCAAGCGGGAGAATACAGCGAGCAGTACTTC
few | TRBJ2-7 | 15 | TRBV19 | TRBD1 | CASRRGTGVSYEQYF | TGTGCCAGTAGAAGAGGGACAGGGGTCTCCTACGAGCAGTACTTC
. | TRBJ2-7 | 11 | TRBV18 | . | CASSLKYEQYF | TGTGCCAGCTCACTTAAATACGAGCAGTACTTC
. | TRBJ2-7 | 15 | TRBV9 | TRBD2 | CASSVDGGGAYEQYF | TGTGCCAGCAGCGTAGATGGGGGGGGAGCCTACGAGCAGTACTTC
. | TRBJ2-1 | 15 | TRBV15 | . | CATSRDMAVYNEQFF | TGTGCCACCAGCAGAGATATGGCAGTCTACAATGAGCAGTTCTTC
. | TRBJ1-1 | 14 | TRBV7-6 | . | CASSLNRLNTEAFF | TGTGCCAGCAGCTTAAACAGGTTGAACACTGAAGCTTTCTTT
. | TRBJ2-5 | 14 | TRBV7-9 | . | CASSLAGAGETQYF | TGTGCCAGCAGCTTAGCGGGAGCTGGAGAGACCCAGTACTTC
. | TRBJ2-7 | 15 | TRBV29-1 | TRBD2 | CSVVAGRRSSYEQYF | TGCAGCGTTGTAGCGGGCAGAAGGAGCTCCTACGAGCAGTACTTC
. | TRBJ1-2 | 15 | TRBV7-9 | . | CASSQDRGSNYGYTF | TGTGCCAGCAGCCAAGACCGGGGGTCTAACTATGGCTACACCTTC
. | TRBJ2-7 | 12 | TRBV7-8 | . | CASSGGAYEQYF | TGTGCCAGCAGCGGGGGGGCTTACGAGCAGTACTTC
. | TRBJ1-1 | 12 | TRBV5-1 | . | CASSQGLSEAFF | TGCGCCAGCAGCCAGGGACTTTCTGAAGCTTTCTTT
once | TRBJ2-1 | 15 | TRBV2 | . | CASSVRGNSYNEQFF | TGTGCCAGCAGTGTTCGCGGGAACTCCTACAATGAGCAGTTCTTC
few | TRBJ2-1 | 17 | TRBV4-1 | TRBD2 | CASSQQLPGLAIHEQFF | TGCGCCAGCAGCCAACAACTCCCGGGACTAGCGATCCATGAGCAGTTCTTC
. | TRBJ2-1 | 15 | TRBV29-1 | . | CSAQTAGHRRNEQFF | TGCAGTGCCCAGACGGCGGGTCACCGGAGGAATGAGCAGTTCTTC
. | TRBJ1-2 | 15 | TRBV5-1 | . | CASSPPSAGGGGYTF | TGCGCCAGCAGCCCCCCTTCAGCGGGGGGCGGTGGCTACACCTTC
. | TRBJ2-7 | 16 | TRBV25-1 | TRBD2 | CASSDLETSGSYEQYF | TGTGCCAGCAGTGACTTGGAGACTAGCGGCTCCTACGAGCAGTACTTC
. | TRBJ1-4 | 15 | TRBV5-4 | TRBD1 | CASSPSDRDNEKLFF | TGTGCCAGCAGCCCCTCGGACAGGGATAATGAAAAACTGTTTTTT
. | TRBJ1-5 | 15 | TRBV7-9 | TRBD1 | CASSPPGQGNQPQHF | TGTGCCAGCAGCCCCCCGGGACAGGGTAATCAGCCCCAGCATTTT
. | TRBJ2-7 | 14 | TRBV11-2 | TRBD2 | CASSQSTSGYEQYF | TGTGCCAGCAGCCAATCGACTAGCGGCTACGAGCAGTACTTC
. | TRBJ2-5 | 13 | TRBV18 | . | CASSSGGQETQYF | TGTGCCAGCTCATCTGGGGGGCAAGAGACCCAGTACTTC
. | TRBJ1-5 | 13 | TRBV11-2 | . | CASSLGEYQPQHF | TGTGCCAGCAGCCTCGGGGAGTATCAGCCCCAGCATTTT
once | TRBJ2-3 | 16 | TRBV5-1 | TRBD2 | CASSFGTSGSTDTQYF | TGCGCCAGCAGCTTCGGGACTAGCGGTAGCACAGATACGCAGTATTTT
. | TRBJ2-4 | 13 | TRBV27 | . | CASSVDRENIQYF | TGTGCCAGCAGTGTAGACAGAGAAAACATTCAGTACTTC
. | TRBJ1-1 | 14 | TRBV19 | . | CASSMHTMNTEAFF | TGTGCCAGTAGTATGCACACCATGAACACTGAAGCTTTCTTT
. | TRBJ1-2 | 14 | TRBV19 | TRBD1 | CASKLSQGAYGYTF | TGTGCCAGCAAGCTGTCACAGGGGGCATATGGCTACACCTTC
. | TRBJ1-4 | 15 | TRBV2 | TRBD1 | CASSEAGRGNEKLFF | TGTGCCAGCAGTGAAGCAGGCAGGGGGAATGAAAAACTGTTTTTT
. | TRBJ2-6 | 15 | TRBV2 | TRBD1 | CAGDRGLSGANVLTF | TGTGCCGGGGACAGGGGGCTTTCTGGGGCCAACGTCCTGACTTTC
. | TRBJ2-1 | 16 | TRBV7-9 | TRBD2 | CASSSPGTSGKNEQFF | TGTGCCAGCAGCTCCCCCGGGACTAGCGGGAAGAATGAGCAGTTCTTC
. | TRBJ1-1 | 17 | TRBV18 | TRBD1 | CASSPNRGGSGNTEAFF | TGTGCCAGCTCTCCTAACAGGGGGGGCTCGGGGAACACTGAAGCTTTCTTT
. | TRBJ1-5 | 14 | TRBV6-5 | . | CASSSRRGNQPQHF | TGTGCCAGCAGTTCCCGCAGGGGCAATCAGCCCCAGCATTTT
. | TRBJ1-2 | 13 | TRBV5-4 | . | CASSLETGIGYTF | TGTGCCAGCAGCCTGGAGACAGGAATTGGCTACACCTTC
few | TRBJ1-2 | 14 | TRBV4-3 | . | CASSQDSRNYGYTF | TGCGCCAGCAGCCAAGATTCCAGGAACTATGGCTACACCTTC
. | TRBJ1-2 | 17 | TRBV27 | TRBD1 | CASSYRRSGTGEKGYTF | TGTGCCAGCAGTTACCGGAGGTCCGGGACAGGGGAGAAGGGCTACACCTTC
. | TRBJ2-5 | 15 | TRBV9 | TRBD2 | CASSLRTSGGETQYF | TGTGCCAGCAGCCTCCGGACTAGCGGGGGAGAGACCCAGTACTTC
. | TRBJ1-5 | 14 | TRBV2 | TRBD1 | CASSGDRINQPQHF | TGTGCCAGCAGTGGGGACAGGATCAATCAGCCCCAGCATTTT